This entry lists 31 T cell receptor beta chains sequenced from one sample in a study of T cells in women clearing cervical HPV infection. Clones were sequenced by immunoSEQ multiplex PCR, and TCRdb holds only the in-frame ones, with some missing. In all, the sample yields 30,000 or so clones. The sequencing input was blood buffy coat. The receptors shown here come from a woman aged 18 to 75 with a cervical HPV16 infection that either progressed to CIN3+ or cleared (not recorded which).

Turning to this clone: Read data end 3 residues before the CDR3 end; the end is taken from the germline J gene. The chain has TRBV5-4 and TRBJ2-7, with TRBD1 matching over 10 bases. Germline trimming cut 4 bases from V and 2 bases from J; bases unmatched to any gene: 6. CDR1 and CDR2 (germline): SGHNT, YYREEE (reference sequence). The CDR3 loop spans 15 amino acids. The CDR3 DNA, read in part, is TGTGCCAGCAGCCCTCGACAGGGGGCGGCCTACGAG. Translation gives CASSPRQGAAYE. The CDR3 as a whole reads CASSPRQGAAYEQYF.

With regard to this clone: The sequenced fragment ends 3 residues before the CDR3 boundary, so the rest is inferred from the germline J gene. V and J are TRBV20-1 and TRBJ1-5; 10 nucleotides align to TRBD1. With 6 bases clipped from V and 7 bases from J, the junction kept 9 bases outside the gene matches. CDR3 length: 14 amino acids. Germline loops: CDR1 DFQATT, CDR2 SNEGSKA (reference sequence). CDR3 bases read: TGCAGTGCCAAGGGACAGGGGCAGGGACAGCCC. Amino acids: CSAKGQGQGQP. The full CDR3 reads CSAKGQGQGQPQHF.

On this clone: The observed sequence ends 3 residues before the CDR3 terminus, with the missing tail filled in from the germline J gene. The rearrangement links TRBV20-1 to TRBJ2-7; the match to TRBD1 covers 7 bases. Looked up from germline, CDR1 is DFQATT and CDR2 is SNEGSKA (reference sequence). Trimming took 7 bases from V and 3 from J; bases not matched to a gene: 12. The CDR3 consists of 14 residues. The CDR3 loop reads CSVAPPDRVYEQYF. The CDR3 DNA, read in part, is TGCAGTGTCGCACCTCCAGACAGGGTCTACGAG.

About this clone: The missing CDR3 end, 3 residues past where the read stops, is filled in from the germline J gene. The chain joins TRBV20-1 to TRBJ2-4; perhaps TRBD2 as D (6 bases). Germline V lookup: CDR1 DFQATT, CDR2 SNEGSKA (reference sequence). CDR3 length: 15 amino acids. V was cut by 0 bases and J by 3 bases, with 12 bases left in between. The DNA read from the CDR3 is TGCAGTGCTAGAGAGGGCAGGGAGGTCAAAAACATT. Residues: CSAREGREVKNI. The entire CDR3 protein reads CSAREGREVKNIQYF.

A remark on this clone: Sequencing ends 3 residues short of the CDR3 end; the germline J gene provides the rest. The chain carries TRBV5-1 and TRBJ1-2, with D unclear. The V gene lost 4 bases and the J gene lost 6 bases, with 10 bases spanning the gap. CDR3 length equals 12 residues. Germline V gene sequence: CDR1 SGHRS, CDR2 YFSETQ. The covered CDR3 bases are TGCGCCAGCAGCCATAACACAGATGGC. Translated, it gives CASSHNTDG. From start to end, the CDR3 is CASSHNTDGYTF.

Details on this clone: The read gets to within 3 residues of the CDR3 end, and the germline J gene fills in the rest. This chain joins TRBV7-2 and TRBJ2-1; the D is unclear. V lost 0 bases and J 0 bases, leaving 6 bases between the germline ends. In germline, CDR1 is SGHTA, CDR2 FQGNSA. This CDR3 is built from 15 residues. Incomplete CDR3 DNA: TGTGCCAGCAGCTTAGCGTTTAGCTCCTACAATGAG. Amino acid sequence: CASSLAFSSYNE. The whole CDR3 is CASSLAFSSYNEQFF.

A remark on this clone: The read ends 3 residues shy of where the CDR3 ends; the end is completed using the germline J gene. The rearrangement links TRBV6-1 to TRBJ1-3, with D perhaps TRBD1 (5 bases). This CDR3 has 15 residues. The V end lost 2 bases, the J end lost 8 bases, and 16 bases lay between the germline ends. Germline lookup yields CDR1 MNHNS and CDR2 SASEGT. The sequenced part of the CDR3 DNA is TGTGCCAGCAGTGAATATGGGGCATCGTTCGACACC. This translates into CASSEYGASFDT. The full CDR3 protein is CASSEYGASFDTIYF.

Of note for this clone: From the germline J gene comes the end of the CDR3, since the read stops 3 residues before it. In the same sample, other DNA sequences code for this CDR3. The rearrangement links TRBV5-6 to TRBJ1-1; D gene unclear. CDR1 and CDR2 (germline): SGHDT, YYEEEE. The CDR3 consists of 12 residues. CDR3 residues: CASSLAETEAFF. The sequenced CDR3 bases are TGTGCCAGCAGCTTGGCCGAGACAGAA.

Comments on this clone: The read finishes 3 residues shy of the CDR3 end, and the germline J gene is used to complete it. This chain connects TRBV2 to TRBJ1-2, with a tentative D call TRBD1 (5 bases). V was trimmed by 7 bases and J by 7 bases, leaving 10 bases between them. The germline gives CDR1 SNHLY, CDR2 FYNNEI. The CDR3 consists of 11 residues. The CDR3 is CASMGQGGYTF. CDR3 DNA (partial): TGTGCCAGCATGGGGCAGGGTGGC.

A note on this clone: The CDR3 goes on 3 residues after the read ends, and that part is filled in from the germline J gene. The chain couples TRBV6-4 to TRBJ1-2; 11 positions match TRBD1. There are 14 residues in the CDR3. The germline gives CDR1 MRHNA, CDR2 SNTAGT. The covered CDR3 bases are TGTGCCAGCAGTTCCGGGACAGGGGGTCACGGC. It is translated as CASSSGTGGHG. The complete CDR3 protein is CASSSGTGGHGYTF.

Note on this clone: The DNA ends 3 residues before the CDR3 does, and the rest of the CDR3 is filled in from the germline J gene. The chain couples TRBV5-6 to TRBJ2-5; D perhaps matches TRBD1 (6 bases). Looked up from germline, CDR1 is SGHDT and CDR2 is YYEEEE. The CDR3 runs 14 residues. V was pared by 1 base and J by 4 bases, with 11 bases between. CDR3 sequence: CASSLKQGTETQYF. The part of the CDR3 DNA that was read is TGTGCCAGCAGCTTGAAACAGGGTACAGAGACC.

A remark on this clone: The sequenced fragment ends 3 residues before the CDR3 boundary, so the rest is inferred from the germline J gene. J is TRBJ1-1 and V is TRBV20-1, with 7 positions matching TRBD1. J gave up 3 bases and V 4 bases, and 2 bases lay outside the gene matches. The germline V gene encodes CDR1 DFQATT and CDR2 SNEGSKA (reference sequence). This CDR3 is built from 12 residues. The CDR3 bases that were read are TGCAGTGCTAAAGACAGGGACACTGAA. It translates to CSAKDRDTE. The entire CDR3 protein is CSAKDRDTEAFF.

Comment on this clone: Coverage ceases 3 residues before the CDR3 finishes, and the germline J gene fills in the end. The chain uses TRBV27 and TRBJ2-7; TRBD2 agrees at 8 bases. The ends lost 7 bases at V and 6 bases at J; junction bases unmatched: 17. The CDR3 is 16 residues long. Germline CDR1 reads MNHEY; CDR2 reads SMNVEV (reference sequence). The part of the CDR3 DNA that was read is TGTGCCAGCATTCCCCACTCGGGGGGGGGCCCATTCGAG. Translation gives CASIPHSGGGPFE. The full CDR3 protein is CASIPHSGGGPFEQYF.

The part of the CDR3 DNA that was read is TGTGCCAGCAGCTTGGGGGGGCTGGGATACAATGAG. It codes for CASSLGGLGYNE. The whole CDR3 protein reads CASSLGGLGYNEQFF. This chain uses TRBV5-4 with TRBJ2-1; maybe TRBD1 (6 bases). The sequence runs out 3 residues before the end of the CDR3; the remainder is reconstructed from the germline J gene. The CDR3 totals 15 residues. V shed 0 bases and J shed 4 bases, with 11 bases lying between them. Germline V CDR1 and CDR2: SGHNT, YYREEE (reference sequence).

Details on this clone: The CDR3 is cut off 3 residues early in the read; its end comes from the germline J gene. The chain joins TRBV19 to TRBJ1-1; 8 bases agree with TRBD1. CDR1 and CDR2 from the germline V gene are LNHDA and SQIVND (reference sequence). The CDR3 contains 14 residues. V was clipped by 6 bases and J by 4 bases; unmatched bases: 7. CDR3 residues: CASSPTGDVTEAFF. The part of the CDR3 DNA that was read is TGTGCCAGTAGCCCGACAGGGGACGTCACTGAA. The full variable domain, in which reference TRBV19 and TRBJ1-1 provide the parts outside the CDR3, is DGGITQSPKYLFRKEGQNVTLSCEQNLNHDAMYWYRQDPGQGLRLIYYSQIVNDFQKGDIAEGYSVSREKKESFPLTVTSAQKNPTAFYLCASSPTGDVTEAFFGQGTRLTVV.

About this clone itself: The sequence runs out 3 residues before the end of the CDR3; the remainder is reconstructed from the germline J gene. The chain uses TRBV25-1 and TRBJ2-5; 10 bases match TRBD1. Losses at the gene ends were 6 bases for V and 5 bases for J; bases not matched to a gene: 12. The CDR3 extends over 16 amino acids. Per the germline V gene, CDR1 is MGHDK and CDR2 is SYGVNS. The DNA read from the CDR3 is TGTGCCAGCAGCGGAGAGGGACAGGGGCATTGGGAGACC. It is translated as CASSGEGQGHWET. The entire CDR3 reads CASSGEGQGHWETQYF.

As to this clone: Read data end 3 residues before the CDR3 end; the end is taken from the germline J gene. The rearrangement uses TRBV30 and TRBJ2-7; D unresolved. The germline V gene has CDR1 GTSNPN and CDR2 SVGIG (reference sequence). The CDR3 extends over 14 amino acids. V was pared by 3 bases and J by 1 base, with 13 bases between. CDR3 DNA, as far as it was read: TGTGCCTGGAGCCTTCAAGGGCCTTCCTACGAG. Amino acids: CAWSLQGPSYE. The full CDR3 sequence reads CAWSLQGPSYEQYF.

As to this clone: The CDR3 end is not reached by the read, which stops 3 residues before it; the germline J gene fills it in. The chain combines TRBV20-1 with TRBJ1-1; 9 nucleotides agree with TRBD1. Looked up from germline, CDR1 is DFQATT and CDR2 is SNEGSKA (reference sequence). The CDR3 is made up of 13 amino acids. CDR3 protein: CSAPNRGQQQAFF. Incomplete CDR3 DNA: TGCAGTGCGCCAAACAGGGGGCAGCAACAA.

In the case of this clone: The missing CDR3 end, 3 residues past where the read stops, is filled in from the germline J gene. This rearrangement joins TRBV28 to TRBJ2-1, with 8 bases that match TRBD2. The CDR3 length is 17 residues. V shed 7 bases and J 0 bases; nucleotides not matched to a gene: 11. Germline lookup yields CDR1 MDHEN and CDR2 SYDVKM. The CDR3 region is CASTTGGGLYSYNEQFF. The DNA read from the CDR3 is TGTGCCAGCACCACCGGCGGGGGGCTATACTCCTACAATGAG.

Details on this clone: The read ends 3 residues early relative to the CDR3; the germline J gene fills the gap. The chain employs TRBV5-1 and TRBJ1-4; 7 nucleotides match TRBD1. Losses at the gene ends were 4 bases for V and 8 bases for J; bases not matched to a gene: 8. The germline V gene encodes CDR1 SGHRS and CDR2 YFSETQ. The CDR3 has 14 residues. The CDR3 reads CASSRGGLGEKLFF. Incomplete CDR3 DNA: TGCGCCAGCAGCCGAGGGGGCTTGGGGGAAAAA.

The DNA read from the CDR3 is TGCAGTGCTAAAACTAGCGGGGAGGCAGATACG. It codes for CSAKTSGEADT. The whole CDR3 region reads CSAKTSGEADTQYF. V is TRBV20-1 and J is TRBJ2-3; 10 bases line up with TRBD2. The read gets to within 3 residues of the CDR3 end, and the germline J gene fills in the rest. The CDR3 length is 14 residues. J lost 4 bases, V lost 4 bases, and 5 bases had no gene match. The germline V gene encodes CDR1 DFQATT and CDR2 SNEGSKA (reference sequence).

As to this clone: The CDR3 end lies 3 residues beyond the end of the read and is filled in from the germline J gene. The V gene is TRBV10-3, the J gene TRBJ2-7, with 7 bases matching TRBD2. The ends lost 4 bases at V and 3 bases at J; junction bases unmatched: 3. The CDR3 length is 13 residues. CDR1 is ENHRY and CDR2 is SYGVKD in the germline V gene. CDR3 bases read: TGTGCCATCAGTGGGCGGGGGAACTACGAG. Its translation: CAISGRGNYE. In full, the CDR3 is CAISGRGNYEQYF.

Here the CDR3 reads CSARDPRGSDTQYF. The DNA read from the CDR3 is TGCAGTGCTAGAGACCCCAGGGGGTCAGATACG. The chain has TRBV20-1 and TRBJ2-3, with TRBD1 matching over 7 bases. The read stops 3 residues short of the end of the CDR3; the missing end is completed from the germline J gene. After removal of 0 bases from V and 4 bases from J, the junction contained 4 bases not matched to a gene. The germline gives CDR1 DFQATT, CDR2 SNEGSKA (reference sequence). The CDR3 has 14 residues.

With respect to this clone: The read ends 3 residues shy of where the CDR3 ends; the end is completed using the germline J gene. The rearrangement links TRBV7-3 to TRBJ1-1; 8 nucleotides align to TRBD1. The germline V gene encodes CDR1 SGHTA and CDR2 FQGTGA. The trim removed 5 bases at V and 4 bases at J, leaving 15 bases unmatched. This CDR3 contains 17 residues. The sequenced CDR3 bases are TGTGCCAGCAGCCCCCGAGGTGCACAGGGGGTGAGCACTGAA. This translates into CASSPRGAQGVSTE. From start to end, the CDR3 is CASSPRGAQGVSTEAFF. The full variable domain, its missing parts supplied by reference TRBV7-3 and TRBJ1-1, is GAGVSQTPSNKVTEKGKYVELRCDPISGHTALYWYRQSLGQGPEFLIYFQGTGAADDSGLPNDRFFAVRPEGSVSTLKIQRTERGDSAVYLCASSPRGAQGVSTEAFFGQGTRLTVV.

As to this clone: The CDR3 end falls 3 residues outside the read, so it is completed with the germline J gene. V gene TRBV5-8 combines with J gene TRBJ1-4, with D tentatively TRBD1 (6 bases). Trimming took 6 bases from V and 7 from J, leaving 19 bases between them. CDR3 size: 15 residues. CDR1 and CDR2 from the germline V gene are SGHTS and YDEGEE. CDR3 protein: CASIDPRGASEKLFF. The sequenced CDR3 bases are TGTGCCAGCATCGATCCCCGGGGGGCGAGTGAAAAA.

A remark on this clone: The read stops 3 residues short of the end of the CDR3; the missing end is completed from the germline J gene. The chain has TRBV7-9 and TRBJ1-1; no definite D call. Germline values: CDR1 SEHNR, CDR2 FQNEAQ (reference sequence). The CDR3 totals 13 residues. With 5 bases removed from V and 1 base from J, the gap between germline ends came to 8 bases. The DNA read from the CDR3 is TGTGCCAGCAGCGCCCTGCGGAACACTGAA. Its translation: CASSALRNTE. The complete CDR3 protein is CASSALRNTEAFF. Full variable domain (missing parts from reference TRBV7-9 and TRBJ1-1): DTGVSQNPRHKITKRGQNVTFRCDPISEHNRLYWYRQTLGQGPEFLTYFQNEAQLEKSRLLSDRFSAERPKGSFSTLEIQRTEQGDSAMYLCASSALRNTEAFFGQGTRLTVV.

Remarks on this clone: The read falls 3 residues short of the CDR3 end, and the missing part is taken from the germline J gene. The chain uses TRBV20-1 and TRBJ2-1; 9 positions agree with TRBD1. V shed 2 bases and J 2 bases; nucleotides not matched to a gene: 1. The germline V gene has CDR1 DFQATT and CDR2 SNEGSKA (reference sequence). This CDR3 contains 14 residues. The CDR3 protein is CSARRDRAYNEQFF. CDR3 DNA (partial): TGCAGTGCTAGACGGGACAGGGCCTACAATGAG.

Note on this clone: The read stops 3 residues short of the end of the CDR3; the missing end is completed from the germline J gene. The gene calls are TRBV30 and TRBJ2-3; 14 positions agree with TRBD2. Trimming cost V 0 bases and J 2 bases; bases outside gene matches: 4. Per the germline V gene, CDR1 is GTSNPN and CDR2 is SVGIG (reference sequence). This CDR3 comprises 17 residues. The CDR3 spells CAWSVGLAGGFTDTQYF. The CDR3 DNA, read in part, is TGTGCCTGGAGTGTTGGACTAGCGGGGGGCTTCACAGATACG.

This CDR3 is CASSQRQGITGELFF. The DNA read from the CDR3 is TGTGCCAGCAGCCAAAGACAGGGTATAACCGGGGAG. The chain recombines TRBV14 with TRBJ2-2; 7 positions match TRBD1. The read terminates 3 residues ahead of where the CDR3 ends, so the germline J gene completes it. With 2 bases clipped from V and 5 bases from J, the junction kept 5 bases outside the gene matches. The germline V gene has CDR1 SGHDN and CDR2 FVKESK. CDR3 length: 15 residues. Full variable domain (missing parts from reference TRBV14 and TRBJ2-2): EAGVTQFPSHSVIEKGQTVTLRCDPISGHDNLYWYRRVMGKEIKFLLHFVKESKQDESGMPNNRFLAERTGGTYSTLKVQPAELEDSGVYFCASSQRQGITGELFFGEGSRLTVL.

Partial CDR3 DNA: TGTGCCAGCAGCCCAACCCGACACACTAACTATGGC. This gives the protein CASSPTRHTNYG. The CDR3 in its entirety is CASSPTRHTNYGYTF. The J gene is TRBJ1-2, the V gene TRBV6-2 or TRBV6-3; no reliable D call. Read coverage stops 3 residues before the CDR3 terminus; the germline J gene supplies the remainder. CDR1 is MNHEY, CDR2 SVGEGT, per germline. The ends were cut back, 6 bases at V and 0 bases at J, with 14 bases in the middle. CDR3 length: 15 amino acids.

Comments on this clone: The read is 3 residues too short to cover the CDR3 end, so that end is filled in from the germline J gene. V is TRBV6-1 and J is TRBJ2-7, with a weak D call TRBD2 (6 bases). V lost 4 bases and J lost 1, with 14 bases in between. CDR1 is MNHNS and CDR2 is SASEGT in the germline V gene. CDR3 length: 15 residues. The CDR3 loop is CASSARLEGSYEQYF. The DNA read from the CDR3 is TGTGCCAGCAGTGCCCGACTAGAGGGATCCTACGAG.